The clone carrying this T cell receptor (beta chain) was picked up a small number of times. Its target is unknown. These data are taken from a study of glioma-infiltrating T cells. Study summary: Samples included WHO grade II oligodendrogliomas or astrocytomas and initial-diagnosis grade IV glioblastomas. Regarding the study as a whole: Only very few CDR3 sequences appeared in both tissue and blood. Gliomas, especially low-grade, showed above-expected tissue-blood divergence; non-neoplastic patients showed below.

The CDR3 runs to 15 residues. Losses at the gene ends were 0 bases for V and 3 bases for J; bases not matched to a gene: 1. The iRepertoire nested amplicon-rescue multiplex PCR amplified TCR alpha and beta CDR3s from RNA. One-step reverse transcription and amplification started from approximately 100-400 ng of tissue mRNA or PBMC total RNA. MiXCR, run by TCRdb on the multiplex PCR reads, gives a single entry per CDR3 protein. This sample has 400,000 or so distinct CDR3 sequences; 41% occur once, and the top ten carry approximately 12%. The chain links TRBV12-3 or TRBV12-4 to TRBJ2-3; 9 bases line up with TRBD1. The sequence came from a human donor with low-grade glioma or glioblastoma, undergoing nonglioma brain surgery, or in good health (not recorded which). Sequencing input: glioma tissue, nonneoplastic brain tissue, or PBMCs (not recorded which). The CDR3 sequence is CASSLAGQGTDTQYF. In nucleotides, the CDR3 is TGTGCCAGCAGTTTAGCTGGACAGGGGACAGATACGCAGTATTTT.